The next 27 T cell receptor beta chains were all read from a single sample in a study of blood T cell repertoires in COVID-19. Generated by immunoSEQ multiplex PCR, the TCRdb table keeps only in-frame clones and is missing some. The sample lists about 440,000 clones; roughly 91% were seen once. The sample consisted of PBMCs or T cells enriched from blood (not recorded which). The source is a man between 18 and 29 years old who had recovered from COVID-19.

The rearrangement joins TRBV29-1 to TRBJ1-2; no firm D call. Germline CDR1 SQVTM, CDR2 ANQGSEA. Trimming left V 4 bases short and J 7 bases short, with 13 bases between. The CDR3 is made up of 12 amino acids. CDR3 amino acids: CSVVRELAGYTF. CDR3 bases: TGCAGCGTTGTGCGGGAATTAGCTGGCTACACCTTC.

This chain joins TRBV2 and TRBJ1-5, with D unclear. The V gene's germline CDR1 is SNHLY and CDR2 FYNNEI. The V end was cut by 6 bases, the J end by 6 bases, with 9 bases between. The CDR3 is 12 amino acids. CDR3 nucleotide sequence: TGTGCCAGCAGGGAGGGCGGTCAGCCCCAGCATTTT. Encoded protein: CASREGGQPQHF.

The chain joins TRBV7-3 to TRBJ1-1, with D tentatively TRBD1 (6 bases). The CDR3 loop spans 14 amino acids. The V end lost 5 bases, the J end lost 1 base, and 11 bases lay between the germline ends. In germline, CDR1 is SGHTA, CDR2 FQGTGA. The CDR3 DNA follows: TGTGCCAGCAGCCCAACAGGGCAGAACACTGAAGCTTTCTTT. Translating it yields CASSPTGQNTEAFF. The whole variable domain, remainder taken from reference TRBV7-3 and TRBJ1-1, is GAGVSQTPSNKVTEKGKYVELRCDPISGHTALYWYRQSLGQGPEFLIYFQGTGAADDSGLPNDRFFAVRPEGSVSTLKIQRTERGDSAVYLCASSPTGQNTEAFFGQGTRLTVV.

CDR3 sequence: CASRIQGGTEAFF. CDR3 DNA: TGCGCCAGCAGGATTCAGGGTGGCACTGAAGCTTTCTTT. This chain links TRBV5-1 with TRBJ1-1; TRBD1 is a possible D gene (5 bases). The CDR3 sequence is 13 residues long. V was shortened by 5 bases and J by 4 bases, with 12 bases between the two germline ends. Germline values: CDR1 SGHRS, CDR2 YFSETQ.

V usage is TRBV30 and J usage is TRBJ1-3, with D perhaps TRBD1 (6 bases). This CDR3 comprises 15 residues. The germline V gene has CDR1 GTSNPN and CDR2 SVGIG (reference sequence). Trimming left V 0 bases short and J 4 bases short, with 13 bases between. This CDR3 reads CAWSVQGLGGNTIYF. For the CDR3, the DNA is TGTGCCTGGAGTGTACAGGGATTGGGGGGAAACACCATATATTTT. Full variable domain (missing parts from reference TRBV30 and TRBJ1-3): SQTIHQWPATLVQPVGSPLSLECTVEGTSNPNLYWYRQAAGRGLQLLFYSVGIGQISSEVPQNLSASRPQDRQFILSSKKLLLSDSGFYLCAWSVQGLGGNTIYFGEGSWLTVV.

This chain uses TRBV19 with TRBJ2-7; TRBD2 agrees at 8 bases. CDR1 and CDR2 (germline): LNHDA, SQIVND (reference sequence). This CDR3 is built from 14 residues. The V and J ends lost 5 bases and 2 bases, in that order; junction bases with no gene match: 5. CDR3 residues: CASSPGGGTYEQYF. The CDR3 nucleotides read TGTGCCAGTAGTCCCGGGGGGGGAACCTACGAGCAGTACTTC.

The CDR3, as DNA: TGTGCCAGCAACCCGGGGGGGGTTTACACTGAAGCTTTCTTT. Amino acid sequence: CASNPGGVYTEAFF. V is TRBV11-2 and J is TRBJ1-1, with a weak D call TRBD1 (5 bases). The CDR3 is 14 amino acids. CDR1 and CDR2 from the germline V gene are SGHAT and FQNNGV. V gave up 7 bases and J gave up 3 bases, with 15 bases separating them. Combining the CDR3 with reference TRBV11-2 and TRBJ1-1 gives the whole variable domain EAGVAQSPRYKIIEKRQSVAFWCNPISGHATLYWYQQILGQGPKLLIQFQNNGVVDDSQLPKDRFSAERLKGVDSTLKIQPAKLEDSAVYLCASNPGGVYTEAFFGQGTRLTVV.

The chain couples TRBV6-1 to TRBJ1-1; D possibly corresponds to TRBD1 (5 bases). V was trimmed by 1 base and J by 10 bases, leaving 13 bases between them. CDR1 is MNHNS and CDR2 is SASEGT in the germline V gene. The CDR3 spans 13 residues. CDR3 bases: TGTGCCAGCAGTGAAGAGCAGGGTTCGAGAGCTTTCTTT. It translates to CASSEEQGSRAFF.

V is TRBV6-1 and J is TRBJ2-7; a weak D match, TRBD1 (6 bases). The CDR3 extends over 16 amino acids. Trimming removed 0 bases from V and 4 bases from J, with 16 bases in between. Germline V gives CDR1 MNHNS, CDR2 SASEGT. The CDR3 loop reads CASSEARTALSYEQYF. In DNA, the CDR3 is TGTGCCAGCAGTGAAGCGAGGACAGCTCTCTCATACGAGCAGTACTTC.

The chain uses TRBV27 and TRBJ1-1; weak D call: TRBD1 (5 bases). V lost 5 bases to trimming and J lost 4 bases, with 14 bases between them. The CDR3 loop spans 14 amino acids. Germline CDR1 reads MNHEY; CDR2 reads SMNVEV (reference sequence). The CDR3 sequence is CASSPRGGFTEAFF. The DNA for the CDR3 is TGTGCCAGCAGTCCGCGGGGGGGTTTCACTGAAGCTTTCTTT.

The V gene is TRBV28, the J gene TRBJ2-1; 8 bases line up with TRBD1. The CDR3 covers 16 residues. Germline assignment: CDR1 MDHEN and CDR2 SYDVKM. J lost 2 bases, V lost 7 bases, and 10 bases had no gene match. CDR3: CASISQGAQAYNEQFF. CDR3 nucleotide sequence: TGTGCCAGCATTTCCCAGGGGGCGCAGGCCTACAATGAGCAGTTCTTC.

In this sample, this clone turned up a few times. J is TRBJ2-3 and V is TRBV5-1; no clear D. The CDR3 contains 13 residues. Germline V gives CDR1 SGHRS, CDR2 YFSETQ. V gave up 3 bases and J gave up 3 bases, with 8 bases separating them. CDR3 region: CASSYGVTDTQYF. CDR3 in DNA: TGCGCCAGCAGCTACGGAGTTACAGATACGCAGTATTTT.

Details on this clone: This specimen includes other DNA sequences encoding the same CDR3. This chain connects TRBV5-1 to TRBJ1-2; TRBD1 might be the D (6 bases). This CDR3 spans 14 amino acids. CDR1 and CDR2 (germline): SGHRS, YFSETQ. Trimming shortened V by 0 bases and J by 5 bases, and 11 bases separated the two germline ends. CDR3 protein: CASSLVPGEYGYTF. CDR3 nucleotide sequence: TGCGCCAGCAGCTTGGTGCCAGGGGAATATGGCTACACCTTC.

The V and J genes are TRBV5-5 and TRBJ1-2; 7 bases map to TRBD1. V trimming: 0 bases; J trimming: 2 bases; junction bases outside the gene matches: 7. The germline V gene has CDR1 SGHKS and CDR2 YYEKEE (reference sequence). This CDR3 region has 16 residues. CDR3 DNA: TGTGCCAGCAGCTTGGAAGGGACAGTTCTAAACTATGGCTACACCTTC. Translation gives CASSLEGTVLNYGYTF.

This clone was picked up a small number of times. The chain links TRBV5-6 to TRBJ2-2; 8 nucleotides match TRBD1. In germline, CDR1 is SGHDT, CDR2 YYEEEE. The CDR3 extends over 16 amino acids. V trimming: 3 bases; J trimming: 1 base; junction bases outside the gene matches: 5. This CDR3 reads CASSWAGTGNTGELFF. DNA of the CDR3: TGTGCCAGCAGCTGGGCCGGGACAGGGAACACCGGGGAGCTGTTTTTT.

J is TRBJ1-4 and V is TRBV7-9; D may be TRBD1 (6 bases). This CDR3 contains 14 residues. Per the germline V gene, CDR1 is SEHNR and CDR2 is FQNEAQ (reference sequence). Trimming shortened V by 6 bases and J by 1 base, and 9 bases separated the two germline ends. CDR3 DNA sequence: TGTGCCAGCAGGCCAGGGGAAACTAATGAAAAACTGTTTTTT. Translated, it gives CASRPGETNEKLFF.

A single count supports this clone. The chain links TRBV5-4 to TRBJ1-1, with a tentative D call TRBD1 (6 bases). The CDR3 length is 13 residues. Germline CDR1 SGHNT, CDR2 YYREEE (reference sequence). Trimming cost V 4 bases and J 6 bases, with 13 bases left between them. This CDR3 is CASSLLAGAEAFF. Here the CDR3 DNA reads TGTGCCAGCAGCCTGTTGGCAGGGGCTGAAGCTTTCTTT.

The CDR3 DNA follows: TGTGCCAGCAGCCAAGCTACAGGGGGATGGTATGGCTACACCTTC. This gives the protein CASSQATGGWYGYTF. This chain connects TRBV3-1 (or the pseudogene TRBV3-2) to TRBJ1-2, with TRBD1 matching 8 bases. V was pared by 1 base and J by 5 bases, with 6 bases of the junction left unmatched. The germline gives CDR1 LGHDT, CDR2 YNNKEL (reference sequence). CDR3 length: 15 amino acids.

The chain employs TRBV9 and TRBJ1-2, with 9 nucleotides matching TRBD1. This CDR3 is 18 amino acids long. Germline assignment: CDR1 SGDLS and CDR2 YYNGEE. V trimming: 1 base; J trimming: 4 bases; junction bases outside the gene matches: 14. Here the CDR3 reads CASSVNPDRGGAPYGYTF. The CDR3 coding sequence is TGTGCCAGCAGCGTAAACCCGGACAGGGGAGGAGCTCCCTATGGCTACACCTTC.

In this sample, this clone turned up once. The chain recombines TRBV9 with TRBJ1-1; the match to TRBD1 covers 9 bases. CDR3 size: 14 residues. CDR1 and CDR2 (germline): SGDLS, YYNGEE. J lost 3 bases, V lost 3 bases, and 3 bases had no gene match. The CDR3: CASSEQGADTEAFF. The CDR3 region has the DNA TGTGCCAGCAGCGAACAGGGGGCCGACACTGAAGCTTTCTTT.

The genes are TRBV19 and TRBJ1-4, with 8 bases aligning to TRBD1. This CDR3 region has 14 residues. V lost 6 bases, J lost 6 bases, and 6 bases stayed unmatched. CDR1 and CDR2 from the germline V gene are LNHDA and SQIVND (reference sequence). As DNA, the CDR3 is TGTGCCAGTAGGGGGACAGGTGGAGATGAAAAACTGTTTTTT. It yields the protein CASRGTGGDEKLFF.

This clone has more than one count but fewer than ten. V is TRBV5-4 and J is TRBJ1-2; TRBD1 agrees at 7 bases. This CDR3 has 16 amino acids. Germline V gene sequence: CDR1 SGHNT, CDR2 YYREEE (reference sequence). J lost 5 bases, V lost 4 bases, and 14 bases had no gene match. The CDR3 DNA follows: TGTGCCAGCAGCCCCCCTGGCCGGACAGGAAGATATGGCTACACCTTC. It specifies CASSPPGRTGRYGYTF.

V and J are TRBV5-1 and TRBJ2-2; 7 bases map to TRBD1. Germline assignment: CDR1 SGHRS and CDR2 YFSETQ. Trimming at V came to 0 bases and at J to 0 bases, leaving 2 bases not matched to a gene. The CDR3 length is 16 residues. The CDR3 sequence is CASSLEDRTNTGELFF. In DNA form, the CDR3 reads TGCGCCAGCAGCTTGGAGGACAGGACGAACACCGGGGAGCTGTTTTTT. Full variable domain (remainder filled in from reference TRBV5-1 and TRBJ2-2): KAGVTQTPRYLIKTRGQQVTLSCSPISGHRSVSWYQQTPGQGLQFLFEYFSETQRNKGNFPGRFSGRQFSNSRSEMNVSTLELGDSALYLCASSLEDRTNTGELFFGEGSRLTVL.

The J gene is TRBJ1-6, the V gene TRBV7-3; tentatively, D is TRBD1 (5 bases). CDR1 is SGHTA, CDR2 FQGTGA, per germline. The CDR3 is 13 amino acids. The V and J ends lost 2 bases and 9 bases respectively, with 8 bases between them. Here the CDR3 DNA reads TGTGCCAGCAGCTTAGGGGCCCTTTCACCCCTCCACTTT. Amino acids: CASSLGALSPLHF.

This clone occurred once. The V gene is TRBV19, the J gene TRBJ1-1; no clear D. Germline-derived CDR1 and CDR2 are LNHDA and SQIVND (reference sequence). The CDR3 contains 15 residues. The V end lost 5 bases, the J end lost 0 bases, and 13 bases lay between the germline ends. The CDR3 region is CASSALSGMNTEAFF. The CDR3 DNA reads TGTGCCAGTAGTGCGCTCTCGGGAATGAACACTGAAGCTTTCTTT.

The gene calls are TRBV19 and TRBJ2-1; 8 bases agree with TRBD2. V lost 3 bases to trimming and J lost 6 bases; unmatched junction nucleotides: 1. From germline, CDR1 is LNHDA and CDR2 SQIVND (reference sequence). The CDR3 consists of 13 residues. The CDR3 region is CASSIGRANEQFF. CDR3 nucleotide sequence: TGTGCCAGTAGTATCGGGAGGGCCAATGAGCAGTTCTTC.

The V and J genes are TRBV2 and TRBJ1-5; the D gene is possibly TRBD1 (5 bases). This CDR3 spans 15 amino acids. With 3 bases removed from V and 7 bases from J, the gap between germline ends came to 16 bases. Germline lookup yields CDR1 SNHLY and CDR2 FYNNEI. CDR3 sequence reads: CASSESQGRRQPQHF. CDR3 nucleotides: TGTGCCAGCAGTGAGAGCCAGGGTCGGCGGCAGCCCCAGCATTTT.